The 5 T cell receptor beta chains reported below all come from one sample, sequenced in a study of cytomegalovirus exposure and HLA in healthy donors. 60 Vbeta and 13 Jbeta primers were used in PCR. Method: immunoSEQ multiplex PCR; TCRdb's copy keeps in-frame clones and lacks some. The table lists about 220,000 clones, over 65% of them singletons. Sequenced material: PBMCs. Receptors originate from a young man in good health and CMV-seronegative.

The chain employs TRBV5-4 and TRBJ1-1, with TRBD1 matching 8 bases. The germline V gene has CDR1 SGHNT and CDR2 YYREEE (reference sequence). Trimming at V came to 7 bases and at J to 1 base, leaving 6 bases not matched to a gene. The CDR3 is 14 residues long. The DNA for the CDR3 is TGTGCCAGCGGGGGGGGACAGGCGAACACTGAAGCTTTCTTT. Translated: CASGGGQANTEAFF.

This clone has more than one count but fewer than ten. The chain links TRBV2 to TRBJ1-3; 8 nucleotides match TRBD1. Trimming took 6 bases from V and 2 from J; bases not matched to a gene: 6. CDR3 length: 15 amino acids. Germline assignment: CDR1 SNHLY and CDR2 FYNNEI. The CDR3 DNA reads TGTGCCAGCAGGAATCAGGGGGCACCTGGAAACACCATATATTTT. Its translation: CASRNQGAPGNTIYF.

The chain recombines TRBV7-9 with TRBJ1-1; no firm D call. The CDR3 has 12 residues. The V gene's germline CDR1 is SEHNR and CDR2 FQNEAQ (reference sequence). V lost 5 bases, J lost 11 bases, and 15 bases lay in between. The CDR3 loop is CASSLSVGDAFF. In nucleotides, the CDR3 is TGTGCCAGCAGCCTATCGGTCGGGGATGCTTTCTTT.

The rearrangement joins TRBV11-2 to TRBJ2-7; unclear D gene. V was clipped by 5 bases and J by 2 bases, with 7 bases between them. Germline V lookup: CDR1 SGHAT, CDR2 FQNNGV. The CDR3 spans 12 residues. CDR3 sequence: CASSLSTYEQYF. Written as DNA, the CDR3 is TGTGCCAGCAGCCTAAGTACCTACGAGCAGTACTTC.

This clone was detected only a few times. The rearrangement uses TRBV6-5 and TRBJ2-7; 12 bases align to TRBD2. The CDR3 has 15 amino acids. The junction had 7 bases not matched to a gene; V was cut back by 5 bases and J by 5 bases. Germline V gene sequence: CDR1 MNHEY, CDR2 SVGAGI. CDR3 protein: CASSKTSGSNNEQYF. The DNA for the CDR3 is TGTGCCAGCAGTAAGACTAGCGGGAGTAATAACGAGCAGTACTTC.